This T cell receptor beta chain was captured in a study of T cell responses to AZD1222 COVID-19 vaccine. Broader study findings: Regions 160-218 and 743-854 held dominance among vaccine-associated CD4 TCRs, which spanned spike. Clonal diversity was possibly underestimated; the donors were predominantly white British and more often female. There were repertoire samples only from the period after the peak T cell response. Nearly half of the spike-specific TCRs reportedly recognize variant regions that carry no mutations.

Libraries were prepared by immunoSEQ multiplex PCR; TCRdb keeps only in-frame clonotypes and omits some of them. The sample holds roughly 150,000 clones, around 90% seen once. This clone was counted between two and nine times. No antigen is known for it. The CDR3 is 16 amino acids. Sequenced material: peripheral blood, taken 28 days after the second AZD1222 dose. The source is an adult who received the AZD1222 COVID-19 vaccine. The chain uses TRBV21-1 and TRBJ1-3; no check of the table's D call, TRBD1, against the DNA was made. TRBV21-1 is reported as a pseudogene. This CDR3 is CASSKDNRGNGNTIYF. DNA of the CDR3: TGTGCCAGCAGCAAAGATAACAGGGGGAACGGAAACACCATATATTTT.